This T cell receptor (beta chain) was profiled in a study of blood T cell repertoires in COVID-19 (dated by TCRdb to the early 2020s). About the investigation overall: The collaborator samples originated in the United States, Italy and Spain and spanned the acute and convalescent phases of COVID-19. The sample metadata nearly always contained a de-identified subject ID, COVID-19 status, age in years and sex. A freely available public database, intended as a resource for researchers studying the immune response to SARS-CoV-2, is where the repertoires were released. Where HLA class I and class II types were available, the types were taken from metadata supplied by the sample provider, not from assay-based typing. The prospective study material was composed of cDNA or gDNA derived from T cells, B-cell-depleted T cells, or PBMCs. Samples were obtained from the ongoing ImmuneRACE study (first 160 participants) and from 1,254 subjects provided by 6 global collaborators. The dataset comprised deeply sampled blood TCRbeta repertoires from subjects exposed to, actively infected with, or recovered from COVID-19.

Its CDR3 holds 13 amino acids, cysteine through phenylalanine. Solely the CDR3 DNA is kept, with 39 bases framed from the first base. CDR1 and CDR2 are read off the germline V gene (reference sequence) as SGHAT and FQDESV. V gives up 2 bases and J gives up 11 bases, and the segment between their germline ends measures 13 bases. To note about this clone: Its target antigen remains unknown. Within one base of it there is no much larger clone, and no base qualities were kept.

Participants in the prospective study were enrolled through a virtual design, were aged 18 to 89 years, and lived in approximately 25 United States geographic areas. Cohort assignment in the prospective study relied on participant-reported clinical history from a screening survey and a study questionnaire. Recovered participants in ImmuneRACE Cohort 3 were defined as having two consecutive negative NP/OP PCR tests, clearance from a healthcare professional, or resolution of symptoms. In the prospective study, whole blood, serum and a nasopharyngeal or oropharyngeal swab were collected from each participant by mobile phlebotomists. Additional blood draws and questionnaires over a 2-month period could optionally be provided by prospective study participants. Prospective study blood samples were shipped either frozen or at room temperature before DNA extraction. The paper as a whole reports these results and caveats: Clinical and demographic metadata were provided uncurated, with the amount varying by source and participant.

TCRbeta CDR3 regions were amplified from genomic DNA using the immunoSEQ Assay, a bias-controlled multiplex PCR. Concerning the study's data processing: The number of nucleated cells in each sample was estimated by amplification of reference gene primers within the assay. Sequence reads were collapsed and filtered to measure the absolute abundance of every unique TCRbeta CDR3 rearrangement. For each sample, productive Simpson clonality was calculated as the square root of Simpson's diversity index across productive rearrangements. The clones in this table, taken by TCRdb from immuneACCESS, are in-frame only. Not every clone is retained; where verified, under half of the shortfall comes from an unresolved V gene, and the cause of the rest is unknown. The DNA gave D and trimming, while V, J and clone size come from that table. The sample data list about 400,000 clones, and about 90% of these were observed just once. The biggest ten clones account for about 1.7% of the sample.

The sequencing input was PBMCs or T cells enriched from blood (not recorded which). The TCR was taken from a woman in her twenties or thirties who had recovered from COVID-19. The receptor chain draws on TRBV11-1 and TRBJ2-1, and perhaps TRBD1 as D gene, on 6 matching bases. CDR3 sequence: CASSLSSQGQQFF. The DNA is TGTGCCAGCAGCTTATCTAGTCAGGGGCAGCAGTTCTTC.